Presented here are 19 T cell receptor beta chains from one specimen sequenced in a study of shared clonotypes between healthy human individuals. Method: immunoSEQ multiplex PCR; TCRdb's copy keeps in-frame clones and lacks some. Here the sample spans more than 2 million clones, about 95% being singletons. CD8 cells regarded as naive lacked CD45RO, were positively chosen for CCR7, and omitted terminally differentiated effector memory CD45RA+ cells. The sample taken for sequencing was naive CD8+ T cells sorted from blood. These receptor sequences come from a man between 18 and 29 years old in good health.

Only one count was recorded for this clone. The V and J genes are TRBV6-5 and TRBJ1-2, with D possibly matching TRBD1 (5 bases). The CDR3 has 14 amino acids. The germline V and J ends were trimmed by 0 bases and 6 bases, with 11 bases remaining between them. Germline V gene sequence: CDR1 MNHEY, CDR2 SVGAGI. CDR3 protein: CASSYSGTSDGYTF. The CDR3 DNA reads as TGTGCCAGCAGTTACTCCGGGACCTCGGATGGCTACACCTTC.

The chain carries TRBV30 and TRBJ2-1; D gene ambiguous. CDR3 length equals 11 residues. The V gene lost 2 bases and the J gene lost 10 bases, with 9 bases spanning the gap. Germline V CDR1 and CDR2: GTSNPN, SVGIG (reference sequence). The CDR3 DNA follows: TGTGCCTGGAGTCTCCAGGAGGAGCAGTTCTTC. Translating it yields CAWSLQEEQFF.

The V call is TRBV4-3, the J call TRBJ1-2, with TRBD1 matching 12 bases. The ends lost 1 base at V and 7 bases at J; junction bases unmatched: 10. Per germline, CDR1 LGHNA and CDR2 YSLEER. CDR3 length: 17 residues. The CDR3 nucleotides are TGCGCCAGCAGCCAAGCTAGGGGGACAGGGGGCGAATTTGGCTACACCTTC. Protein: CASSQARGTGGEFGYTF.

The chain carries TRBV2 and TRBJ1-5, with 8 bases identical to TRBD1. The trim removed 6 bases at V and 0 bases at J, leaving 4 bases unmatched. CDR3 length equals 15 residues. Per germline, CDR1 SNHLY and CDR2 FYNNEI. CDR3 nucleotide sequence: TGTGCCAGCAGCCCACAGGGGGATAGCAATCAGCCCCAGCATTTT. Translation gives CASSPQGDSNQPQHF.

As regards this clone: The sample contains more than one DNA sequence encoding this CDR3. The chain uses TRBV28 and TRBJ1-1; 9 nucleotides align to TRBD1. The V segment lost 5 bases and the J segment 2 bases; nucleotides outside the gene matches: 3. Per germline, CDR1 MDHEN and CDR2 SYDVKM. This CDR3 has 14 residues. The chain's CDR3 is CASSVGQGNTEAFF. The CDR3 DNA is TGTGCCAGCAGTGTGGGACAGGGTAACACTGAAGCTTTCTTT.

This clone was seen only a few times. In DNA form, the CDR3 reads TGTGCCAGCAGCCCTTTAGCGGGGGCGGAAGGCGAGCAGTACTTC. Its protein is CASSPLAGAEGEQYF. The chain is built from TRBV5-4 and TRBJ2-7; 9 positions agree with TRBD2. CDR3 length: 15 residues. Germline lookup yields CDR1 SGHNT and CDR2 YYREEE (reference sequence). V lost 4 bases to trimming and J lost 6 bases; unmatched junction nucleotides: 11.

Worth noting for this clone: Other nucleotide sequences in the sample specify the same CDR3. The chain couples TRBV28 to TRBJ1-1, with unresolved D. Deletions cut 3 bases from V and 4 bases from J, with 3 bases between. The CDR3 runs 11 residues. Germline CDR1 is MDHEN and CDR2 is SYDVKM. CDR3 in amino acids: CASSFFTEAFF. CDR3 coding DNA: TGTGCCAGCAGTTTTTTCACTGAAGCTTTCTTT.

The CDR3 loop reads CASSFTSPGVTF. Written as DNA, the CDR3 is TGTGCCAGCAGCTTCACCAGCCCGGGGGTCACCTTC. The chain is built from TRBV5-8 and TRBJ1-2; weak D call: TRBD1 (5 bases). CDR1 and CDR2 (germline): SGHTS, YDEGEE. The CDR3 contains 12 residues. V was cut by 2 bases and J by 13 bases, with 15 bases left in between. Full variable domain (rest looked up from reference TRBV5-8 and TRBJ1-2): EAGVTQSPTHLIKTRGQQATLRCSPISGHTSVYWYQQALGLGLQFLLWYDEGEERNRGNFPPRFSGRQFPNYSSELNVNALELEDSALYLCASSFTSPGVTFGSGTRLTVV.

The chain joins TRBV4-1 to TRBJ2-7, with 11 bases lining up with TRBD2. The CDR3 is made up of 17 amino acids. V lost 1 base and J lost 2; bases outside the gene matches: 7. Germline CDR1 is MGHRA and CDR2 is YSYEKL. The CDR3 bases are TGCGCCAGCAGCCAAGTTCTGCTAGCGGGAGGTACCTACGAGCAGTACTTC. This codes for CASSQVLLAGGTYEQYF.

The rearrangement uses TRBV6-6 and TRBJ2-3; D tentatively fits TRBD1 or TRBD2 (6 bases each). CDR3 length: 15 residues. CDR1 MNHNY and CDR2 SVGAGI come from the germline V gene (reference sequence). V lost 4 bases, J lost 2 bases, and 13 bases lay in between. CDR3 bases: TGTGCCAGCAGTTGGGGGGCTGGGAACACAGATACGCAGTATTTT. Translating gives CASSWGAGNTDTQYF.

This clone was found once. The V call is TRBV7-9, the J call TRBJ1-3, with D perhaps TRBD1 (6 bases). CDR1 is SEHNR and CDR2 is FQNEAQ in the germline V gene (reference sequence). The germline V and J ends were trimmed by 7 bases and 0 bases, with 13 bases remaining between them. The CDR3 has 15 residues. CDR3 amino acids: CASKREGGSGNTIYF. The CDR3 region has the DNA TGTGCCAGCAAGAGGGAAGGGGGCTCTGGAAACACCATATATTTT.

In its sample, this clone was seen once. The chain joins TRBV5-4 to TRBJ1-2; TRBD1 matches at 10 bases. Unmatched junction bases numbered 6, after V lost 4 bases and J lost 0 bases. The CDR3 is 16 residues long. Germline V gives CDR1 SGHNT, CDR2 YYREEE (reference sequence). The CDR3 DNA reads as TGTGCCAGCAGCGGAGCCGGGACAGGGGCTAACTATGGCTACACCTTC. Translated, it gives CASSGAGTGANYGYTF.

As for this clone: Within the sample, other DNA sequences also encode this same CDR3. The rearrangement joins TRBV4-1 to TRBJ2-7, with D unresolved. The V gene lost 3 bases and the J gene lost 0 bases, with 9 bases spanning the gap. CDR1 is MGHRA, CDR2 YSYEKL, per germline. The CDR3 is 14 residues long. The CDR3 loop is CASSQGRFSYEQYF. DNA of the CDR3: TGCGCCAGCAGCCAGGGAAGGTTCTCCTACGAGCAGTACTTC.

The genes are TRBV4-2 and TRBJ1-2, with 7 nucleotides matching TRBD1. This CDR3 spans 16 amino acids. CDR1 is LGHNA, CDR2 YNFKEQ, per germline. The V segment lost 0 bases and the J segment 4 bases; nucleotides outside the gene matches: 8. In DNA form, the CDR3 reads TGTGCCAGCAGCCAAGATCGGGTTTGGGACAGCTATGGCTACACCTTC. It translates to CASSQDRVWDSYGYTF.

This rearrangement joins TRBV19 to TRBJ2-5, with D perhaps matching TRBD1 (5 bases). Trimming pared 2 bases from V and 5 bases from J, leaving 15 bases between. The CDR3 extends over 15 amino acids. The germline V gene has CDR1 LNHDA and CDR2 SQIVND (reference sequence). CDR3 in amino acids: CASSIPPLKGETQYF. The CDR3 DNA reads TGTGCCAGTAGTATACCCCCTCTAAAGGGGGAGACCCAGTACTTC. The whole variable domain, filled in from reference TRBV19 and TRBJ2-5, reads DGGITQSPKYLFRKEGQNVTLSCEQNLNHDAMYWYRQDPGQGLRLIYYSQIVNDFQKGDIAEGYSVSREKKESFPLTVTSAQKNPTAFYLCASSIPPLKGETQYFGPGTRLLVL.

The chain is built from TRBV5-3 and TRBJ2-7, with a weak D call TRBD2 (5 bases). TRBV5-3 is an ORF for which the function is uncertain. The CDR3 consists of 14 residues. V was trimmed by 4 bases and J by 1 base, leaving 12 bases between them. CDR3: CARSRGLESYEQYF. Written as DNA, the CDR3 is TGTGCCAGAAGCCGGGGTTTGGAATCCTACGAGCAGTACTTC.

A word on this clone: The sample holds other DNA sequences that translate to the same CDR3. The CDR3 DNA reads as TGTGCCAGCAGCTTAGACGGGGGCCGGGAGACCCAGTACTTC. Protein product: CASSLDGGRETQYF. The rearrangement links TRBV7-9 to TRBJ2-5; either TRBD1 or TRBD2 may supply D (6 bases each). The germline CDR1 and CDR2 sequences are SEHNR and FQNEAQ (reference sequence). Trimming took off 1 base at V and 5 bases at J, with 11 bases between the two ends. This CDR3 is 14 amino acids long.

The chain uses TRBV7-9 and TRBJ1-5; 7 bases are shared with TRBD1. V trimming: 4 bases; J trimming: 6 bases; junction bases outside the gene matches: 9. The CDR3 length is 15 residues. The V gene's germline CDR1 is SEHNR and CDR2 FQNEAQ (reference sequence). CDR3 DNA sequence: TGTGCCAGCAGCTCGGACAGGTTGATAGGTCAGCCCCAGCATTTT. Translating it yields CASSSDRLIGQPQHF.

The rearrangement uses TRBV6-5 and TRBJ1-5; possibly TRBD1 for D (5 bases). V was pared by 6 bases and J by 6 bases, with 9 bases between. CDR1 and CDR2 from the germline V gene are MNHEY and SVGAGI. CDR3 length: 12 amino acids. CDR3 DNA sequence: TGTGCCAGCAGCTCAGGGTTTCAGCCCCAGCATTTT. It is translated as CASSSGFQPQHF.